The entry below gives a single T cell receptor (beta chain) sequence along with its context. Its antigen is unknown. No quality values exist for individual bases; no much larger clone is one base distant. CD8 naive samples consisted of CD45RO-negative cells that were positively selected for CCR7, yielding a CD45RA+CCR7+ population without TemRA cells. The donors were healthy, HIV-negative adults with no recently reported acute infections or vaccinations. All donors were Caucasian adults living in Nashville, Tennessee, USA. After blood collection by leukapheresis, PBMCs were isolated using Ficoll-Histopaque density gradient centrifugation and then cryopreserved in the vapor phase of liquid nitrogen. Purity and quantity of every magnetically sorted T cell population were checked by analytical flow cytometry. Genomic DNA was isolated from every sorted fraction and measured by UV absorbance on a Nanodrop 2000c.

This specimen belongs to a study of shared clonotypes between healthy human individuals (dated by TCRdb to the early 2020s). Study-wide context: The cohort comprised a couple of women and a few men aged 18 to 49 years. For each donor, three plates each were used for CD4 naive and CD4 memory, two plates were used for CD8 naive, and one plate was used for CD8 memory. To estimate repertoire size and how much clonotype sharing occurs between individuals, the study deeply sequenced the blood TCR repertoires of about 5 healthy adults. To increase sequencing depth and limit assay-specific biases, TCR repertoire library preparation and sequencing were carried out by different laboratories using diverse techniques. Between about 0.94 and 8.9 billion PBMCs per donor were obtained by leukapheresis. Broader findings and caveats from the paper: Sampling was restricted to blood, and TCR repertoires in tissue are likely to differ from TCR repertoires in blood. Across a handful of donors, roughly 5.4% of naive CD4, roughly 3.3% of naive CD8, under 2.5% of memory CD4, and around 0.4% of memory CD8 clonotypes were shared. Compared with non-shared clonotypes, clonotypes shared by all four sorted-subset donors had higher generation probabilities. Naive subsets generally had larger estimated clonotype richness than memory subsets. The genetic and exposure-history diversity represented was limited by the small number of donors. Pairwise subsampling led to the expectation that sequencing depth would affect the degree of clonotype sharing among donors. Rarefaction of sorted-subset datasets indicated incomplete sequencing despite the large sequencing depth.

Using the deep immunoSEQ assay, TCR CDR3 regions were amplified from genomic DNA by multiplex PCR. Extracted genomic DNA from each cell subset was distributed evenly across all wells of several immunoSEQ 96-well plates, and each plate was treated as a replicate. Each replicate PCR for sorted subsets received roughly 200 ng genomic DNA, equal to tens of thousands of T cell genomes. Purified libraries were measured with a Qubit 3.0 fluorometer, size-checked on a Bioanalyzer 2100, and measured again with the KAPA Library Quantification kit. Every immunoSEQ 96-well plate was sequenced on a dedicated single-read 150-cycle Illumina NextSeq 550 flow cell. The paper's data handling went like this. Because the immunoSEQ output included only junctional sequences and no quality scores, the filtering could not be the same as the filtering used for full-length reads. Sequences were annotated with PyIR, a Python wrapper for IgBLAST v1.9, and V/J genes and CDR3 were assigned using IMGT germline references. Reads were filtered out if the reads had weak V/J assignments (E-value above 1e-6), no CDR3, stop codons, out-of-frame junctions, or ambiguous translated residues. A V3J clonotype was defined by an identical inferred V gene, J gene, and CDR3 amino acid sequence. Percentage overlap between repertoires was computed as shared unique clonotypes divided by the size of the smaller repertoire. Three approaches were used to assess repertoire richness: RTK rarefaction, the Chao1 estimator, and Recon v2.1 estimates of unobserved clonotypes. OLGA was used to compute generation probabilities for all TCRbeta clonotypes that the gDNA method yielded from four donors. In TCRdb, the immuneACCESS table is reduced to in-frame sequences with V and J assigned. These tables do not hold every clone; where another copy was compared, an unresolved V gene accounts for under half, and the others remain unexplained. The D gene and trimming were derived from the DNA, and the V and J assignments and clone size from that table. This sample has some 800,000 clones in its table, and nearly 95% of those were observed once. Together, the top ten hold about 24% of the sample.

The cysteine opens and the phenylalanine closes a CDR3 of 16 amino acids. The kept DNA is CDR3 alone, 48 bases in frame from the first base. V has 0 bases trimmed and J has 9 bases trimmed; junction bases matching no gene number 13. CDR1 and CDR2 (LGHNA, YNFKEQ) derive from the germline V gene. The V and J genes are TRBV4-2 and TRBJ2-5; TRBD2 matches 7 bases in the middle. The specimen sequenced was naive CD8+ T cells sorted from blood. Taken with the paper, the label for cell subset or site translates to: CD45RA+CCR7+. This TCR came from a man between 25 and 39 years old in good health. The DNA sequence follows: TGTGCCAGCAGCCAAGATTGGTCTAGCGGTCCGCCGGCCCAGTACTTC. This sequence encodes CASSQDWSSGPPAQYF.